These 10 T cell receptor beta chains were sequenced from one sample in a study of blood T cell repertoires in COVID-19. TCRdb keeps only in-frame clones here, not all; method: immunoSEQ multiplex PCR. The table shows around 200,000 clones, with 80% to 90% occurring only once. Sequenced: peripheral blood. The receptors derive from a human donor with active or convalescent COVID-19. The donor label of this sample is uncertain.

J is TRBJ1-1 and V is TRBV7-2; the D is unclear. Germline CDR1 and CDR2: SGHTA and FQGNSA. Trimming shortened V by 0 bases and J by 8 bases, and 13 bases separated the two germline ends. The CDR3 is 14 amino acids. The CDR3 DNA sequence: TGTGCCAGCAGCTTAGCGCACGGCACAGCCGAAGCTTTCTTT. Its protein is CASSLAHGTAEAFF. Full variable domain (missing parts from reference TRBV7-2 and TRBJ1-1): GAGVSQSPSNKVTEKGKDVELRCDPISGHTALYWYRQSLGQGLEFLIYFQGNSAPDKSGLPSDRFSAERTGGSVSTLTIQRTQQEDSAVYLCASSLAHGTAEAFFGQGTRLTVV.

In its sample, this clone was seen once. The gene calls are TRBV30 and TRBJ1-3; unclear D gene. V lost 0 bases, J lost 5 bases, and 5 bases lay in between. This CDR3 comprises 12 residues. CDR1 and CDR2 from the germline V gene are GTSNPN and SVGIG (reference sequence). In DNA, the CDR3 is TGTGCCTGGAGTGTAACTCGAAACACCATATATTTT. It codes for CAWSVTRNTIYF.

The genes are TRBV6-2 or TRBV6-3 and TRBJ2-1, with 11 bases aligning to TRBD1. Germline loops: CDR1 MNHEY, CDR2 SVGEGT. The CDR3 covers 18 residues. The V gene end was trimmed by 2 bases and the J gene end by 0 bases; junction bases not matched to a gene: 6. CDR3 protein: CASSYGTGGSSSYNEQFF. DNA of the CDR3: TGTGCCAGCAGTTACGGGACAGGGGGTAGTAGCTCCTACAATGAGCAGTTCTTC.

This chain links TRBV12-3 or TRBV12-4 with TRBJ1-2; unclear D gene. V shed 6 bases and J shed 4 bases, with 12 bases lying between them. This CDR3 is 13 amino acids long. CDR3 sequence: CASRLRQSYGYTF. The CDR3 DNA is TGTGCCAGCAGGCTCCGCCAGTCCTATGGCTACACCTTC.

The V and J genes are TRBV7-2 and TRBJ2-7; D possibly corresponds to TRBD1 (5 bases). V lost 2 bases and J 0 bases, leaving 8 bases between the germline ends. CDR3 size: 14 residues. Germline values: CDR1 SGHTA, CDR2 FQGNSA. The CDR3 nucleotides are TGTGCCAGCAGCTTACGACAGCTCTCCTACGAGCAGTACTTC. This translates into CASSLRQLSYEQYF.

V usage is TRBV9 and J usage is TRBJ2-5; D might be TRBD2 (7 bases). V gave up 4 bases and J gave up 4 bases, with 17 bases separating them. CDR1 SGDLS and CDR2 YYNGEE come from the germline V gene. This CDR3 region has 15 residues. The CDR3 loop is CASSRLGGPGETQYF. The CDR3 DNA sequence: TGTGCCAGCAGCCGGCTGGGGGGGCCCGGAGAGACCCAGTACTTC.

This chain joins TRBV3-1 (or the pseudogene TRBV3-2) and TRBJ2-1, with 11 bases matching TRBD2. CDR1 LGHDT and CDR2 YNNKEL come from the germline V gene (reference sequence). The CDR3 length is 15 residues. J gave up 5 bases and V 2 bases, and 2 bases lay outside the gene matches. The CDR3 DNA sequence: TGTGCCAGCAGCCAACTAGCGGGAGGAAACAATGAGCAGTTCTTC. Translating it yields CASSQLAGGNNEQFF.

This sequence joins TRBV6-5 and TRBJ2-1; 7 nucleotides match TRBD1. Germline CDR1 and CDR2: MNHEY and SVGAGI. The junction had 9 bases not matched to a gene; V was cut back by 6 bases and J by 4 bases. This CDR3 comprises 15 residues. The CDR3 nucleotides are TGTGCCAGCAGCCCCAAACAGGGGCCGTACAATGAGCAGTTCTTC. The encoded protein is CASSPKQGPYNEQFF.

The chain uses TRBV19 and TRBJ1-2, with unresolved D. The CDR3 runs 12 residues. CDR1 is LNHDA, CDR2 SQIVND, per germline (reference sequence). The ends were cut back, 10 bases at V and 3 bases at J, with 12 bases in the middle. The CDR3 coding sequence is TGTGCCACTATGGGCCAGGACTATGGCTACACCTTC. This gives the protein CATMGQDYGYTF.

This clone appeared once. The rearrangement uses TRBV28 and TRBJ2-2, with 9 bases lining up with TRBD1. The CDR3 has 17 amino acids. V lost 7 bases, J lost 7 bases, and 16 bases stayed unmatched. The germline CDR1 and CDR2 sequences are MDHEN and SYDVKM. The CDR3 region has the DNA TGTGCCAGCACCCCTTCAGGCGAACAGGGGGCAGGCGGGGAGCTGTTTTTT. Translated: CASTPSGEQGAGGELFF. Looking up the rest from reference TRBV28 and TRBJ2-2 gives the full variable domain: DVKVTQSSRYLVKRTGEKVFLECVQDMDHENMFWYRQDPGLGLRLIYFSYDVKMKEKGDIPEGYSVSREKKERFSLILESASTNQTSMYLCASTPSGEQGAGGELFFGEGSRLTVL.